The rows below give T cell receptor beta chains drawn from one sample of a study of control samples from healthy donors and cancer patients. The table came from immunoSEQ multiplex PCR; TCRdb's copy has only in-frame clones and leaves some out. Seen here are around 150,000 clones, roughly 94% observed once, and the top ten hold roughly 8.4%. Sequenced material: blood. The receptor set was obtained from a woman between 35 and 50 years old in good health. The CDR3 runs from the conserved cysteine through the conserved F or W. Fields, in order: clone size, V gene, J gene, D gene, CDR3 protein, CDR3 DNA. A D gene is named only where the DNA matches it firmly. Clone sizes are given selectively: once, few, many, or a class where the clone is expanded.

size: -
V: TRBV7-8
J: TRBJ1-2
D: -
CDR3: CASSADFAGASYGYTF
DNA: TGTGCCAGCAGCGCAGACTTTGCAGGAGCGAGCTATGGCTACACCTTC

size: -
V: TRBV2
J: TRBJ2-3
D: -
CDR3: CATGQITDTQYF
DNA: TGTGCCACTGGACAGATCACAGATACGCAGTATTTT

size: -
V: TRBV5-1
J: TRBJ2-5
D: -
CDR3: CASSLLGRVQETQYF
DNA: TGCGCCAGCAGCCTCCTGGGACGGGTCCAAGAGACCCAGTACTTC

size: -
V: TRBV4-1
J: TRBJ1-2
D: -
CDR3: CASSPTDSYGYTF
DNA: TGCGCCAGCAGTCCTACGGATTCCTATGGCTACACCTTC

size: -
V: TRBV19
J: TRBJ1-1
D: -
CDR3: CASGNGVNTEAFF
DNA: TGTGCCAGTGGCAATGGGGTGAACACTGAAGCTTTCTTT

size: -
V: TRBV29-1
J: TRBJ1-4
D: -
CDR3: CSVVAEWPPIKLFF
DNA: TGCAGCGTTGTGGCGGAATGGCCGCCGATCAAACTGTTTTTT

size: -
V: TRBV12-3/TRBV12-4
J: TRBJ1-2
D: TRBD1
CDR3: CASSQGAGYTF
DNA: TGTGCCAGCAGTCAGGGGGCTGGCTACACCTTC

size: -
V: TRBV19
J: TRBJ1-1
D: TRBD1
CDR3: CASSSTGWPEAFF
DNA: TGTGCCAGTAGTTCGACAGGGTGGCCAGAAGCTTTCTTT

size: -
V: TRBV19
J: TRBJ1-5
D: -
CDR3: CASSIIRVAGNQPQHF
DNA: TGTGCCAGTAGTATAATAAGGGTAGCAGGCAATCAGCCCCAGCATTTT

size: -
V: TRBV29-1
J: TRBJ1-1
D: -
CDR3: CSVPRWGATEAFF
DNA: TGCAGCGTTCCCAGGTGGGGGGCCACTGAAGCTTTCTTT

size: -
V: TRBV28
J: TRBJ1-1
D: -
CDR3: CASSGRPGVGTEAFF
DNA: TGTGCCAGCAGTGGGCGCCCGGGAGTAGGGACTGAAGCTTTCTTT

size: -
V: TRBV10-3
J: TRBJ1-5
D: TRBD1
CDR3: CAINSGQNQPQHF
DNA: TGTGCCATCAACTCGGGACAGAATCAGCCCCAGCATTTT

size: -
V: TRBV7-2
J: TRBJ2-6
D: TRBD2
CDR3: CASSLFGGAGANVLTF
DNA: TGTGCCAGCAGCTTATTCGGGGGGGCTGGGGCCAACGTCCTGACTTTC

size: -
V: TRBV30
J: TRBJ1-2
D: -
CDR3: CAWSVLGRGYGYTF
DNA: TGTGCCTGGAGTGTACTGGGGCGCGGCTATGGCTACACCTTC

size: -
V: TRBV19
J: TRBJ1-5
D: -
CDR3: CASRQGQNQPQHF
DNA: TGTGCCAGTAGACAGGGACAAAATCAGCCCCAGCATTTT

size: -
V: TRBV5-1
J: TRBJ2-7
D: TRBD2
CDR3: CASSLASGTSYEQYF
DNA: TGCGCCAGCAGCTTGGCTAGCGGGACCTCCTACGAGCAGTACTTC

size: -
V: TRBV6-2/TRBV6-3
J: TRBJ1-3
D: -
CDR3: CASSLGSGNTIYF
DNA: TGTGCCAGCAGCCTCGGGTCCGGAAACACCATATATTTT

size: -
V: TRBV19
J: TRBJ2-7
D: TRBD1
CDR3: CASSVDRSSYEQYF
DNA: TGTGCCAGTAGTGTGGACAGGAGCTCCTACGAGCAGTACTTC

size: -
V: TRBV19
J: TRBJ1-2
D: TRBD1
CDR3: CASSRDRDDGYTF
DNA: TGTGCCAGTAGTCGGGACAGGGATGACGGCTACACCTTC

size: -
V: TRBV10-1
J: TRBJ2-2
D: TRBD2
CDR3: CASIQLSGGAPGELFF
DNA: TGCGCCAGCATTCAACTTAGCGGGGGGGCCCCCGGGGAGCTGTTTTTT

size: -
V: TRBV6-2/TRBV6-3
J: TRBJ1-1
D: -
CDR3: CASSGRDRGPEAFF
DNA: TGTGCCAGCAGCGGACGTGATCGGGGGCCTGAAGCTTTCTTT

size: -
V: TRBV7-3
J: TRBJ2-5
D: -
CDR3: CASSLRREETQYF
DNA: TGTGCCAGCAGCTTAAGGCGAGAAGAGACCCAGTACTTC

size: -
V: TRBV4-1
J: TRBJ1-6
D: -
CDR3: CASSQEGRTVSPLHF
DNA: TGCGCCAGCAGCCAAGAGGGGAGGACGGTCTCACCCCTCCACTTT

size: -
V: TRBV9
J: TRBJ2-3
D: TRBD2
CDR3: CASSSGKVSGLATDTQYF
DNA: TGTGCCAGCAGCTCCGGAAAGGTATCGGGACTAGCTACAGATACGCAGTATTTT

size: once
V: TRBV13
J: TRBJ2-7
D: -
CDR3: CASSKPSRGRGVYEQYF
DNA: TGTGCCAGCAGCAAACCCTCCCGTGGGCGGGGAGTCTACGAGCAGTACTTC

size: -
V: TRBV19
J: TRBJ2-7
D: -
CDR3: CASGEDRGGTYEQYF
DNA: TGTGCCAGTGGGGAGGATAGAGGGGGAACCTACGAGCAGTACTTC